This T cell receptor (beta chain) was identified in a study of Ad26.COV2.S vaccination and SARS-CoV-2 variants. The method was immunoSEQ multiplex PCR; TCRdb's version includes in-frame clones alone and lacks a portion of them. Altogether 320,000 or so clones are present, about 90% being singletons, with the ten largest covering 5.5%. This CDR3 has 11 amino acids. V was cut by 2 bases and J by 6 bases, with 6 bases left in between. Germline CDR1 and CDR2: DFQATT and SNEGSKA (reference sequence). Regarding treatment: approximately 18 received Ad26.COV2.S at low or high dose, single or two shots; about 5 received placebo; per-sample allocation not given. It was on day 63 after the first vaccine or placebo injection that samples were taken.

This specimen was peripheral blood, taken in a trial of Ad26.COV2.S vaccine versus placebo. The chain recombines TRBV20-1 with TRBJ2-3; perhaps TRBD2 as D (5 bases). The TCR originated in a person between 18 and 65 years old who received the Ad26.COV2.S COVID-19 vaccine or a placebo. CDR3 DNA: TGCAGTGCTAGAAGAGGGGATACGCAGTATTTT. As protein: CSARRGDTQYF.